This T cell receptor (beta chain) was documented in a study of regulatory T cells in long-lasting Graves disease. Study-wide results and limits: It was in persistent disease that TRBV28, TRBJ1-2 and TRBJ2-5 were favored.

V was clipped by 2 bases and J by 0 bases, with 11 bases between them. Germline V gene lookup returns CDR1 MNHNS and CDR2 SASEGT. CDR3 size: 16 residues. As to time point: newly diagnosed GD, antithyroid drugs for less than 3 months. From RNA extracted from PBMCs, the TCR library was made. Criteria from the American Thyroid Association guidelines were applied to diagnose Graves' disease. This clonotype showed up just a few times. Its target is not known. Arm-PCR of CDR3 regions with iRepertoire HTBI primers generated TCR beta libraries. TCRdb redid the calling of the multiplex PCR reads with MiXCR, one entry per CDR3 protein. This table has over 500,000 distinct CDR3 sequences, approximately 16% appearing once. Separately, the same data were catalogued under a study of T cells in Graves' hyperthyroidism and ophthalmopathy.

V is TRBV6-1 and J is TRBJ1-5; D gene unclear. This receptor was taken from a man aged 18-30 years with Graves disease. The sequenced sample was peripheral blood mononuclear cells (PBMCs), obtained at new diagnosis, from a patient treated with antithyroid drugs. CDR3 coding DNA: TGTGCCAGCAGTGAATTCGGCGGATATAGCAATCAGCCCCAGCATTTT. It specifies CASSEFGGYSNQPQHF.